This T cell receptor beta chain was documented in a study of CD8 T cells in Susac syndrome. This clonotype was recorded only once. FACS was used to enrich TEMRA cells, whereas the CD8+ and CD4+ T cells were obtained by negative isolation. Germline CDR1 MRHNA, CDR2 SNTAGT. Trimming took 4 bases from V and 4 from J, leaving 14 bases between them. The CDR3 consists of 15 residues. With random hexamers, reverse transcription was performed on about 0.5 to 1 ug of RNA. TCRdb called the immunoSEQ multiplex PCR reads again in MiXCR, with one record for every CDR3 protein. The sample records around 280,000 distinct CDR3 sequences, about 91% being singletons.

The source is a human donor with multiple sclerosis. Sequenced sample: CD4+ T cells from PBMCs. The chain carries TRBV6-4 and TRBJ2-1; D gene unclear. This chain's CDR3 is CASSATGLLYNEQFF. The CDR3 coding sequence is TGTGCCAGCAGTGCGACCGGGCTTCTATACAATGAGCAGTTCTTC.